Listed below are T cell receptor beta chains from one sample, sequenced in a study of T-cell reconstitution after alpha-beta-depleted transplantation in children. TCRdb reanalysed the PCR reads using MiXCR and keeps one entry per CDR3 protein. The table includes hundreds of thousands of distinct CDR3 sequences, about 15% detected once. Source: PBMCs from the stem cell graft donor, taken from the stem cell graft. The receptors derive from a human donor who donated a stem cell graft to a child with acute myeloid leukemia. Both conserved end residues are part of each CDR3. A D gene is named only where the DNA matches it firmly. Some rows have no size entry. The others give once, few or many, or a class for an expanded clone.

- TRBV6-2/TRBV6-3 - 18 CASSSHMGIRSYNSPLHF
few TRBV27 - 14 CASSHGSGRDGYTF
- TRBV7-2 - 15 CASSLWGSLPGELFF
many TRBV7-2 - 13 CASSVTHGDTQYF
many TRBV29-1 - 15 CSAQGPPSVRYEQYF
few TRBV7-2 - 15 CASSLGWAANTEAFF
many TRBV12-3/TRBV12-4 - 12 CASSWGRTEAFF
many TRBV20-1 - 14 CSARDPGSGNTIYF
many TRBV20-1 TRBD2 16 CSARDPSGRRTDTQYF
- TRBV11-1 TRBD1 19 CASSPRTGEGVSTINEQFF
few TRBV20-1 - 12 CSAPGRSYEQYF
few TRBV7-2 TRBD2 16 CASSYSGTSGGGEQYF
- TRBV7-9 - 16 CASSFPSRGNTGELFF
- TRBV20-1 - 11 CSAGDLHEQYF
many TRBV9 - 13 CASSVTDGQPLHF
many TRBV10-3 - 14 CAISESTGNQPQHF
- TRBV6-2/TRBV6-3 - 14 CASRLTPNTGELFF
many TRBV20-1 - 13 CSASYSTLSEQYF
- TRBV28 - 15 CASSSPGRGTDTQYF
- TRBV28 TRBD1 14 CASSFQGAEETQYF
- TRBV6-5 - 16 CASSYIGMGGQETQYF
few TRBV25-1 TRBD2 17 CASSDWTSGEYTGELFF
- TRBV7-6 - 16 CASSSSSGDYNSPLHF
few TRBV5-1 - 16 CASSLVVPKLNNEQFF
- TRBV28 - 12 CASRGTPSSYTF
many TRBV7-2 - 16 CASSFGAGAPRNEQFF
many TRBV6-5 - 14 CASSAKRAWYEQYF
- TRBV20-1 - 10 CSVQYNEQFF
few TRBV5-4 - 14 CASSSLGKNTEAFF
- TRBV6-5 TRBD1 15 CASRGDRGSYNEQFF
few TRBV20-1 - 15 CSAPRGSAGNQPQHF
many TRBV20-1 - 13 CSARDLSNQPQHF
- TRBV9 - 17 CASSVLGGGLTYNEQFF
many TRBV20-1 - 13 CSASREVSYEQYF
- TRBV9 - 16 CASSVGRGQSTDTQYF
- TRBV20-1 - 13 CSGVKFSNQPQHF
many TRBV29-1 TRBD2 13 CSVVPSGGGTQYF
many TRBV20-1 - 16 CSAGRPTDTGVKAYTF
many TRBV20-1 TRBD1 14 CSARGDRVNQPQHF
many TRBV29-1 TRBD2 14 CSVEGSGDTGELFF
few TRBV20-1 - 14 CSAMRPTGYNEQFF
- TRBV30 - 14 CAWSVLMNTGELFF
- TRBV27 - 17 CASSLWRRVDDNYGYTF
many TRBV20-1 - 14 CSALRGFGNQPQHF
few TRBV5-1 - 11 CASKGGGEAFF
few TRBV6-1 TRBD1 15 CASSEYGTANNEQFF
- TRBV12-3/TRBV12-4 TRBD1 12 CASSPTGAGLFF
- TRBV6-1 - 14 CASSPKQTNEKLFF
few TRBV7-2 - 13 CASSLIDSYEQYF
many TRBV7-9 - 12 CASSLKGDIQYF